Presented here are 5 T cell receptor beta chains from one specimen sequenced in a study of PD-1 blockade in classical Hodgkin lymphoma. The repertoire was sequenced with immunoSEQ multiplex PCR; TCRdb's copy has only in-frame clones and lacks some. The sample shows tens of thousands of clones, about 77% of them seen only once. All the patients suffered relapse after autologous stem cell transplantation, and brentuximab vedotin exposure differed. The sequencing used peripheral blood mononuclear cells (PBMCs), collected at baseline. These TCRs come from a human donor with classical Hodgkin lymphoma.

The gene calls are TRBV7-2 and TRBJ2-7, with D maybe TRBD1 (6 bases). CDR3 length: 17 residues. Germline CDR1 is SGHTA and CDR2 is FQGNSA. The ends were cut back, 0 bases at V and 3 bases at J, with 18 bases in the middle. The CDR3 reads CASSLAPPQVGGYEQYF. CDR3 sequence (DNA): TGTGCCAGCAGCTTAGCTCCACCACAGGTAGGGGGCTACGAGCAGTACTTC.

This chain joins TRBV4-3 and TRBJ2-5; 12 bases fit TRBD2. V trimming: 0 bases; J trimming: 2 bases; junction bases outside the gene matches: 1. Germline V gene sequence: CDR1 LGHNA, CDR2 YSLEER. This CDR3 contains 16 residues. CDR3 nucleotides: TGCGCCAGCAGCCAAGATCTAGCGGGGGGGCAAGAGACCCAGTACTTC. The encoded protein is CASSQDLAGGQETQYF.

The chain employs TRBV7-2 and TRBJ1-4; TRBD1 is a possible D gene (5 bases). Trimming left V 6 bases short and J 4 bases short, with 9 bases between. This CDR3 has 13 amino acids. CDR1 is SGHTA, CDR2 FQGNSA, per germline. CDR3 in DNA: TGTGCCAGCAGTATAGACAGTAATGAAAAACTGTTTTTT. As protein: CASSIDSNEKLFF.

This chain joins TRBV6-5 and TRBJ2-5; 8 bases agree with TRBD2. The germline V gene has CDR1 MNHEY and CDR2 SVGAGI. The trim removed 6 bases at V and 4 bases at J, leaving 10 bases unmatched. The CDR3 sequence is 15 residues long. CDR3 bases: TGTGCCAGCAGCCACCGGGGGGGCGGGGGAGAGACCCAGTACTTC. Translation: CASSHRGGGGETQYF.

This chain uses TRBV5-1 with TRBJ1-2; D perhaps matches TRBD1 (6 bases). Trimming took off 0 bases at V and 4 bases at J, with 10 bases between the two ends. The CDR3 runs 14 residues. CDR1 and CDR2 from the germline V gene are SGHRS and YFSETQ. The chain's CDR3 is CASSLERGLYGYTF. As DNA, the CDR3 is TGCGCCAGCAGCTTGGAACGGGGGCTCTATGGCTACACCTTC.